This T cell receptor beta chain came from a study of blood T cells in healthy people across ages. Germline V gene data show CDR1 as DFQATT and CDR2 as SNEGSKA (reference sequence). V was clipped by 0 bases and J by 4 bases; unmatched bases: 7. This CDR3 region has 16 residues. This clonotype has just a few counts. A second PCR of roughly 7 to 11 cycles used a sample-barcoded 5' primer and a J-beta primer mix. TCRdb itself ran the 5' RACE reads through MiXCR, one entry per CDR3 protein. The repertoire holds some 800,000 distinct CDR3 sequences, more than 20% seen once, with under 4.5% in the top ten. These data are also associated with another study on T cells of mothers and their children.

Sequencing was carried out using blood. This receptor was obtained from a boy aged 5 to 17 in good health. The chain combines TRBV20-1 with TRBJ1-4, with 8 bases aligning to TRBD1. CDR3 sequence (DNA): TGCAGTGCTAGAGATATCCAGACAGGGGTTAATGAAAAACTGTTTTTT. Protein product: CSARDIQTGVNEKLFF.